This T cell receptor beta chain appears in the sequencing data of a study of CD8 T cells in Susac syndrome. V was clipped by 2 bases and J by 4 bases; unmatched bases: 4. The CDR3 is made up of 14 amino acids. Germline V gives CDR1 SQVTM, CDR2 ANQGSEA. With random hexamers, roughly 0.45 to 1 ug RNA was reverse transcribed. TCRdb fed the immunoSEQ multiplex PCR reads into MiXCR, producing one record per CDR3 protein. The repertoire holds 130,000 or so distinct CDR3 sequences, with around 94% as singletons. Sequenced input: CD8+ T cells from PBMCs. This sequence originates from a human donor with Susac syndrome. This chain connects TRBV29-1 to TRBJ2-3; 9 bases are a match to TRBD2. CDR3 region: CSVETAGGADTQYF. In DNA, the CDR3 is TGCAGCGTTGAAACGGCGGGAGGGGCAGATACGCAGTATTTT.